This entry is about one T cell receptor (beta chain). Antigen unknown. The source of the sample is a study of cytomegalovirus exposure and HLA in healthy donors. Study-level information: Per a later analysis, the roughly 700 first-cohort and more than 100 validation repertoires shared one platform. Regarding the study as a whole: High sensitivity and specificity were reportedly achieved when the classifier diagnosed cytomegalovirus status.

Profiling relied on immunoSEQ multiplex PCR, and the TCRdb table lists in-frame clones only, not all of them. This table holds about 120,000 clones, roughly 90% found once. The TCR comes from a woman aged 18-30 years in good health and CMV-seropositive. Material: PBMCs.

This chain's CDR3 is CASSSAGDSSGNTIYF. The CDR3 DNA follows: TGTGCCAGCAGCTCCGCCGGGGACAGTTCTGGAAACACCATATATTTT. J is TRBJ1-3 and V is TRBV11-3; 7 nucleotides match TRBD1. This CDR3 contains 16 residues. The V gene end was trimmed by 4 bases and the J gene end by 1 base; junction bases not matched to a gene: 7. Germline loops: CDR1 SGHNT, CDR2 YENEEA.